This T cell receptor beta chain was recovered during a study of T cells expressing NK-cell markers (dated by TCRdb to the early 2020s). Regarding the study in general: Eight donors provided sorted CD3+CD56+NKG2C+, CD3+CD56+NKG2C- and CD3+CD56-NKG2C+ T-cell subsets, whose TCR beta-chain repertoires were profiled. The eight sequenced donors were randomly selected healthy volunteers, three men and five women. Among the eight sequenced donors, seven were HCMV-seropositive and one was HCMV-seronegative. The libraries were sequenced on Illumina HiSeq 2000/2500, MiSeq or NextSeq, producing 2 x 150 bp reads. General findings and caveats noted by the study authors: In six donors, the dominant CD3+CD56+NKG2C+ clonotypes were found to rank among the top 10 CD8+ clonotypes and to make up roughly 1.0-7.0% of CD8+ T cells. Whether the expanded NKG2C-expressing T cell clones were specific for HCMV antigens remained unclear. Those dominant clonotypes were again the most abundant among CD3+CD56-NKG2C+ cells in several donors, at about 28.3-65%.

The reads were generated on an Illumina HiSeq 2000. 5'RACE template switching, by which a universal primer site and unique molecular identifiers were added, was used to make TCR beta cDNA libraries. Priming for cDNA synthesis came from the TCR beta constant segment, and two successive PCR amplification steps followed. The authors processed their data as follows. Reads were demultiplexed and grouped by UMI with MIGEC, and clonotypes were assembled and quantified with MiTCR. Only TCR cDNA sequences supported by at least two reads were kept to exclude erroneous sequences. The tcR package was used for downstream repertoire analysis, with clonotypes matched between fractions based on CDR3 nucleotide sequence plus V segment. VDJmatch was used to annotate antigen specificity against VDJdb, with one amino acid substitution allowed in CDR3. Once TCRdb had reprocessed the reads, it stored one entry per CDR3 protein sequence and supplied no DNA. The V and J calls were not made by the authors but by TCRdb's processing. The table for this sample lists around 550,000 distinct CDR3 sequences. The ten largest clones add up to around 3.3% of the sample.

To determine HCMV serostatus, a commercial ELISA kit was used to detect HCMV-specific IgG in serum. Peripheral blood mononuclear cells were isolated from blood by Ficoll density gradient centrifugation. A remark on this clonotype: The antigen it recognizes is unknown.

This receptor was identified in a man between 18 and 29 years old in good health. Donor details come from another sample of the same person, matched by shared clones. Sequencing was performed on blood T cells: a sorted CD56 or NKG2C T cell subset, CD4+ or CD8+ T cells, or bulk PBMC T cells (not recorded which).

The CDR3 amino acid sequence is: CASSLDIGTGNTGELFF. The chain is assembled from TRBV7-9 and TRBJ2-2; as DNA is missing, the TRBD1 call by TCRdb cannot be tested. CDR1 is given as SEHNR and CDR2 as FQNEAQ, both from the germline V gene (reference sequence). Inclusive of the bounding cysteine and phenylalanine, the CDR3 is 17 residues long. No DNA was logged. With the rest looked up from the reference TRBV7-9 and TRBJ2-2 genes rather than sequenced, the full variable domain is DTGVSQNPRHKITKRGQNVTFRCDPISEHNRLYWYRQTLGQGPEFLTYFQNEAQLEKSRLLSDRFSAERPKGSFSTLEIQRTEQGDSAMYLCASSLDIGTGNTGELFFGEGSRLTVL.